Below, one T cell receptor (beta chain) is given with its context. What it binds is not known. Other DNA sequences within the sample encode an identical CDR3. The data belong to a study of CD8+ T cells in alopecia areata. Study as a whole: Treatment of the treated patients consisted of oral tofacitinib, 5 to 10 mg twice daily. General study results and limits: Researchers say the link of baseline CD8+ expansion to response remains uncertain, with one nonresponder.

Treatment described: oral pan-JAK inhibitor, 5-10 mg twice daily. Collection of lesional scalp punch biopsies and peripheral blood was performed in alopecia areata patients. V lost 1 base to trimming and J lost 10 bases, with 8 bases between them. This CDR3 comprises 12 residues. Germline CDR1 is MGHRA and CDR2 is YSYEKL. Isolated RNA was reverse transcribed into cDNA used as the sequencing template. This table comes from immunoSEQ multiplex PCR, and its TCRdb copy is limited to in-frame clones, with some not included. The table records some 150,000 clones, approximately 86% of them present only once.

The TCR comes from a human donor with alopecia areata. Specimen: CD8+ T cells sorted from blood, collected at week 4, from a patient treated with tofacitinib. The chain carries TRBV4-1 and TRBJ2-1, with no clear D. The CDR3 loop is CASSQVRGEQFF. CDR3 nucleotides: TGCGCCAGCAGCCAAGTTAGAGGAGAGCAGTTCTTC.